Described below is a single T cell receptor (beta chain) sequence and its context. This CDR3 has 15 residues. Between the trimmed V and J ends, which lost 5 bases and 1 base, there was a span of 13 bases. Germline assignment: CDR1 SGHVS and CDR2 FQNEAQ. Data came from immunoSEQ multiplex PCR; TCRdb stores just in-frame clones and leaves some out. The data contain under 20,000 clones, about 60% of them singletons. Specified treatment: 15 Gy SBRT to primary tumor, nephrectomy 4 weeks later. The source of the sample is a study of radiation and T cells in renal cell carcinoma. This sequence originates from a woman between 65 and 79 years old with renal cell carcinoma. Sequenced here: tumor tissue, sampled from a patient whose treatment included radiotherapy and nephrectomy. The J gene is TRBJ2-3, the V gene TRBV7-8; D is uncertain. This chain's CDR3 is CASSHNPLRTDTQYF. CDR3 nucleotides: TGTGCCAGCAGCCACAACCCTCTACGCACAGATACGCAGTATTTT.